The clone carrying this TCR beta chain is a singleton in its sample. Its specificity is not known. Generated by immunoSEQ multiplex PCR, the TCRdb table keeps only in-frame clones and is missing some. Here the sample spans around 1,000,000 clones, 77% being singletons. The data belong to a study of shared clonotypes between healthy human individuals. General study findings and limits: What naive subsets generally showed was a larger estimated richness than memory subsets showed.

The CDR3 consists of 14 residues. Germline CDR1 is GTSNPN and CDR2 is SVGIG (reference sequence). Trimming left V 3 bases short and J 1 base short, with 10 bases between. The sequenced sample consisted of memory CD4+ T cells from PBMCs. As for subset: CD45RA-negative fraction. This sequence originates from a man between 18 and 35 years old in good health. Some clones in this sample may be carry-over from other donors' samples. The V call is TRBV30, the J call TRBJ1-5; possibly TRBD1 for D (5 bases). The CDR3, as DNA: TGTGCCTGGAGCCGTCCAGGGAGCAATCAGCCCCAGCATTTT. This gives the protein CAWSRPGSNQPQHF.